The 30 T cell receptor beta chains below come from one sample, sequenced in a study of cytomegalovirus exposure and HLA in healthy donors. 60 Vbeta and 13 Jbeta primers were used in PCR. TCRdb's copy holds only in-frame clones and misses some; the assay was immunoSEQ multiplex PCR. This sample has about 110,000 clones, with over 75% found just once. The sequenced sample consisted of PBMCs. Receptors were obtained from a human donor in good health.

The chain joins TRBV7-2 to TRBJ1-4; D is possibly TRBD1 (6 bases). Per germline, CDR1 SGHTA and CDR2 FQGNSA. This CDR3 contains 15 residues. V lost 5 bases to trimming and J lost 0 bases, with 10 bases between them. The DNA for the CDR3 is TGTGCCAGCAGCCGACAGGTGACAACTAATGAAAAACTGTTTTTT. As protein: CASSRQVTTNEKLFF.

The chain couples TRBV11-3 to TRBJ2-1; a weak D match, TRBD1 (6 bases). Germline CDR1 is SGHNT and CDR2 is YENEEA. The CDR3 is made up of 15 amino acids. Trimming shortened V by 4 bases and J by 2 bases, and 12 bases separated the two germline ends. The CDR3 region is CASSYTRGTYNEQFF. The CDR3 coding sequence is TGTGCCAGCAGCTACACTAGGGGGACCTACAATGAGCAGTTCTTC.

This rearrangement joins TRBV4-1 to TRBJ2-3; D is uncertain. The V end lost 1 base, the J end lost 2 bases, and 4 bases lay between the germline ends. The CDR3 runs 13 residues. Per germline, CDR1 MGHRA and CDR2 YSYEKL. This CDR3 is CASSQAYTDTQYF. The CDR3 region has the DNA TGCGCCAGCAGCCAAGCTTACACAGATACGCAGTATTTT.

This clone was seen more than once but under ten times. The J gene is TRBJ1-1, the V gene TRBV30, with unresolved D. This CDR3 has 14 amino acids. The V gene lost 4 bases and the J gene lost 2 bases, with 14 bases spanning the gap. From germline, CDR1 is GTSNPN and CDR2 SVGIG (reference sequence). The DNA of the CDR3 is TGTGCCTGGAATAAGGGAGTTCTAAACACTGAAGCTTTCTTT. Its translation is CAWNKGVLNTEAFF.

The rearrangement joins TRBV6-5 to TRBJ2-1; 12 bases line up with TRBD2. The CDR3 runs 15 residues. The J segment lost 7 bases and the V segment lost 4 bases, leaving 5 bases of the junction unmatched. Germline CDR1 and CDR2: MNHEY and SVGAGI. The CDR3 region is CASSFGLAGMNEQFF. The CDR3 DNA sequence: TGTGCCAGCAGTTTTGGACTAGCGGGAATGAATGAGCAGTTCTTC.

The V gene is TRBV4-1, the J gene TRBJ1-5; 7 nucleotides line up with TRBD1. CDR1 and CDR2 (germline): MGHRA, YSYEKL. The CDR3 loop spans 15 amino acids. J gave up 0 bases and V 4 bases, and 3 bases lay outside the gene matches. CDR3 DNA sequence: TGCGCCAGCAGCCCGACAGGGTATAGCAATCAGCCCCAGCATTTT. It specifies CASSPTGYSNQPQHF.

This clone occurred once. The chain has TRBV7-9 and TRBJ1-3; 10 bases map to TRBD1. CDR1 and CDR2 from the germline V gene are SEHNR and FQNEAQ (reference sequence). The length of the CDR3 is 16 residues. After removal of 5 bases from V and 4 bases from J, the junction contained 8 bases not matched to a gene. CDR3 loop: CASSPLGTGAGNTIYF. As DNA, the CDR3 is TGTGCCAGCAGCCCTCTGGGGACAGGGGCGGGAAACACCATATATTTT.

The chain combines TRBV6-5 with TRBJ1-5; 8 bases agree with TRBD1. V lost 4 bases to trimming and J lost 5 bases; unmatched junction nucleotides: 7. In germline, CDR1 is MNHEY, CDR2 SVGAGI. This CDR3 region has 15 residues. The CDR3 is CASSSAGQGHQPQHF. As DNA, the CDR3 is TGTGCCAGCAGTTCCGCCGGACAGGGCCATCAGCCCCAGCATTTT.

V and J are TRBV5-1 and TRBJ1-2; 8 bases match TRBD1. The CDR3 covers 14 residues. Germline V gene data show CDR1 as SGHRS and CDR2 as YFSETQ. V gave up 4 bases and J gave up 7 bases; unmatched junction bases: 9. The CDR3 protein is CASSVDRASAGYTF. As DNA, the CDR3 is TGCGCCAGCAGCGTGGACAGGGCATCGGCTGGCTACACCTTC. Variable domain in full (rest from reference TRBV5-1 and TRBJ1-2): KAGVTQTPRYLIKTRGQQVTLSCSPISGHRSVSWYQQTPGQGLQFLFEYFSETQRNKGNFPGRFSGRQFSNSRSEMNVSTLELGDSALYLCASSVDRASAGYTFGSGTRLTVV.

In nucleotides, the CDR3 is TGTGCCAGCAGTCTCGCGGGGGGGACCCAGTACTTC. Its translation: CASSLAGGTQYF. The rearrangement uses TRBV9 and TRBJ2-5; 8 bases line up with TRBD2. Germline V gene data show CDR1 as SGDLS and CDR2 as YYNGEE. The CDR3 is made up of 12 amino acids. V shed 5 bases and J 7 bases; nucleotides not matched to a gene: 4.

The CDR3 region is CASSSSGLRYGYTF. The CDR3, as DNA: TGTGCCAGCAGCTCATCCGGACTGCGCTATGGCTACACCTTC. The V call is TRBV5-4, the J call TRBJ1-2; D call uncertain. CDR1 and CDR2 (germline): SGHNT, YYREEE (reference sequence). This CDR3 is built from 14 residues. The V gene lost 3 bases and the J gene lost 4 bases, with 13 bases spanning the gap. The full variable domain, completed using reference TRBV5-4 and TRBJ1-2, is ETGVTQSPTHLIKTRGQQVTLRCSSQSGHNTVSWYQQALGQGPQFIFQYYREEENGRGNFPPRFSGLQFPNYSSELNVNALELDDSALYLCASSSSGLRYGYTFGSGTRLTVV.

This clone has more than one count but fewer than ten. The chain carries TRBV28 and TRBJ1-2; 7 bases line up with TRBD1. The CDR3 spans 16 residues. After removal of 6 bases from V and 5 bases from J, the junction contained 15 bases not matched to a gene. CDR1 MDHEN and CDR2 SYDVKM come from the germline V gene. This CDR3 reads CASSSGIRDSGYGYTF. The DNA of the CDR3 is TGTGCCAGCAGCTCGGGAATCCGGGACAGTGGATATGGCTACACCTTC.

This clone was seen just once. The chain couples TRBV6-5 to TRBJ2-7; 12 nucleotides align to TRBD2. CDR3 size: 14 residues. CDR1 is MNHEY, CDR2 SVGAGI, per germline. V gave up 5 bases and J gave up 4 bases; unmatched junction bases: 3. The chain's CDR3 is CASSGTSGSYEQYF. The CDR3 DNA sequence: TGTGCCAGCAGTGGGACTAGCGGGTCTTACGAGCAGTACTTC.

The chain links TRBV27 to TRBJ2-4; the D gene is possibly TRBD2 (5 bases). The CDR3 spans 13 residues. CDR1 is MNHEY, CDR2 SMNVEV, per germline (reference sequence). V was trimmed by 2 bases and J by 6 bases, leaving 8 bases between them. CDR3 DNA sequence: TGTGCCAGCAGTTTAAGCGGTATAAACATTCAGTACTTC. Amino acid sequence: CASSLSGINIQYF.

Points on this clone: The sample carries other DNA sequences with the same CDR3. V and J are TRBV7-9 and TRBJ2-1, with D unresolved. The CDR3 is 12 amino acids. V was shortened by 2 bases and J by 5 bases, with 4 bases between the two germline ends. Germline V gene sequence: CDR1 SEHNR, CDR2 FQNEAQ (reference sequence). Here the CDR3 DNA reads TGTGCCAGCAGCTTATCAAACAATGAGCAGTTCTTC. This sequence encodes CASSLSNNEQFF.

With respect to this clone: Germline is not matched at one junction end, which may reflect a read error. Within the sample, other DNA sequences also encode this same CDR3. V is TRBV2 and J is TRBJ1-5; 8 bases are shared with TRBD1. The CDR3 is made up of 14 amino acids. From germline, CDR1 is SNHLY and CDR2 FYNNEI. CDR3 residues: CASRSGGSNQPQHF. DNA for the CDR3: TGTGCCAGCAGGTCAGGGGGCAGCAACCAGCCCCAGCATTTT.

This clone appeared a few times. The chain couples TRBV14 to TRBJ1-4, with 7 bases that match TRBD1. CDR3 length: 13 residues. J gave up 7 bases and V 6 bases, and 5 bases lay outside the gene matches. The germline gives CDR1 SGHDN, CDR2 FVKESK. The DNA of the CDR3 is TGTGCCAGCAGGGTGGGGACAGTTGAAAAACTGTTTTTT. Translating it yields CASRVGTVEKLFF.

The chain carries TRBV2 and TRBJ1-5; D gene ambiguous. Germline V gives CDR1 SNHLY, CDR2 FYNNEI. This CDR3 is built from 14 residues. With 5 bases removed from V and 4 bases from J, the gap between germline ends came to 12 bases. CDR3 nucleotides: TGTGCCAGCAGTTCAGACGGAGTAAATCAGCCCCAGCATTTT. Its protein product is CASSSDGVNQPQHF.

This chain connects TRBV2 to TRBJ1-5; 10 bases fit TRBD1. V lost 2 bases to trimming and J lost 2 bases; unmatched junction nucleotides: 6. The CDR3 covers 17 residues. Germline loops: CDR1 SNHLY, CDR2 FYNNEI. This CDR3 reads CASSEKTGGAGNQPQHF. CDR3 DNA sequence: TGTGCCAGCAGTGAAAAGACAGGGGGCGCTGGCAATCAGCCCCAGCATTTT.

The chain couples TRBV9 to TRBJ2-6; 7 bases fit TRBD1. The germline V gene has CDR1 SGDLS and CDR2 YYNGEE. The junction had 6 bases not matched to a gene; V was cut back by 0 bases and J by 0 bases. The CDR3 runs 18 residues. Written as DNA, the CDR3 is TGTGCCAGCAGCGTAGGAGGGGACAGAGTCTCTGGGGCCAACGTCCTGACTTTC. Its protein product is CASSVGGDRVSGANVLTF.

A single count supports this clone. The V call is TRBV5-1, the J call TRBJ2-7; 10 positions agree with TRBD2. The V gene's germline CDR1 is SGHRS and CDR2 YFSETQ. V lost 4 bases and J lost 5; bases outside the gene matches: 9. This CDR3 comprises 15 residues. CDR3 nucleotides: TGCGCCAGCAGCGCACCTAGCGGGAGTTATAACGAGCAGTACTTC. Translated, it gives CASSAPSGSYNEQYF.

V is TRBV29-1 and J is TRBJ1-1, with 7 bases matching TRBD1. This CDR3 is built from 16 residues. Germline loops: CDR1 SQVTM, CDR2 ANQGSEA. V lost 6 bases to trimming and J lost 3 bases; unmatched junction nucleotides: 16. In nucleotides, the CDR3 is TGCAGCGTAGCTAACCCCCAGACAGGGTGGGACACTGAAGCTTTCTTT. It is translated as CSVANPQTGWDTEAFF.

The rearrangement uses TRBV27 and TRBJ2-2; TRBD2 matches 10 bases. After removal of 5 bases from V and 1 base from J, the junction contained 4 bases not matched to a gene. The CDR3 spans 16 residues. Germline V gives CDR1 MNHEY, CDR2 SMNVEV (reference sequence). The CDR3 DNA is TGTGCCAGCAGTCAATGGACTAGCGGGAACACCGGGGAGCTGTTTTTT. It codes for CASSQWTSGNTGELFF.

This clone was counted a single time. The rearrangement links TRBV5-5 to TRBJ1-2; TRBD1 matches at 7 bases. The V and J ends lost 0 bases and 2 bases, in that order; junction bases with no gene match: 4. The V gene's germline CDR1 is SGHKS and CDR2 YYEKEE (reference sequence). The CDR3 consists of 15 residues. Written as DNA, the CDR3 is TGTGCCAGCAGCTTGGGCAGGGGGGACAACTATGGCTACACCTTC. Its translation is CASSLGRGDNYGYTF. The whole variable domain, remainder taken from reference TRBV5-5 and TRBJ1-2, is DAGVTQSPTHLIKTRGQQVTLRCSPISGHKSVSWYQQVLGQGPQFIFQYYEKEERGRGNFPDRFSARQFPNYSSELNVNALLLGDSALYLCASSLGRGDNYGYTFGSGTRLTVV.

The chain uses TRBV7-9 and TRBJ2-3, with D tentatively TRBD2 (7 bases). V lost 4 bases to trimming and J lost 3 bases, with 11 bases between them. The CDR3 length is 14 residues. Germline V gene data show CDR1 as SEHNR and CDR2 as FQNEAQ (reference sequence). In nucleotides, the CDR3 is TGTGCCAGCAGCTACGGGGGGCGGACAGATACGCAGTATTTT. It encodes CASSYGGRTDTQYF.

The chain has TRBV10-3 and TRBJ2-1; 7 bases agree with TRBD2. From germline, CDR1 is ENHRY and CDR2 SYGVKD. This CDR3 has 15 amino acids. Trimming at V came to 1 base and at J to 5 bases, leaving 5 bases not matched to a gene. CDR3 bases: TGTGCCATCAGTGAGTTTGCGGGAGACGACAATGAGCAGTTCTTC. Its protein product is CAISEFAGDDNEQFF.

V usage is TRBV28 and J usage is TRBJ2-2, with 13 bases lining up with TRBD2. CDR3 size: 15 residues. Germline lookup yields CDR1 MDHEN and CDR2 SYDVKM. The V segment lost 6 bases and the J segment 7 bases; nucleotides outside the gene matches: 5. CDR3 nucleotide sequence: TGTGCCAGCAGCCGGACTAGCGGGAGTTTCGGGGAGCTGTTTTTT. It translates to CASSRTSGSFGELFF. The complete variable domain, with remaining parts taken from reference TRBV28 and TRBJ2-2, reads DVKVTQSSRYLVKRTGEKVFLECVQDMDHENMFWYRQDPGLGLRLIYFSYDVKMKEKGDIPEGYSVSREKKERFSLILESASTNQTSMYLCASSRTSGSFGELFFGEGSRLTVL.

This rearrangement joins TRBV15 to TRBJ2-3, with 12 bases identical to TRBD2. V lost 5 bases to trimming and J lost 0 bases; unmatched junction nucleotides: 9. Germline CDR1 reads LNHNV; CDR2 reads YYDKDF (reference sequence). This CDR3 is 18 amino acids long. CDR3 protein: CATSRSGLAGPSTDTQYF. Here the CDR3 DNA reads TGTGCCACCAGCCGTTCCGGACTAGCGGGACCAAGCACAGATACGCAGTATTTT.

There are a few counts of this clone. V and J are TRBV9 and TRBJ1-4; TRBD1 matches at 11 bases. Germline V CDR1 and CDR2: SGDLS, YYNGEE. The CDR3 length is 16 residues. J lost 8 bases, V lost 3 bases, and 9 bases had no gene match. CDR3 coding DNA: TGTGCCAGCAGCGATGACGGGACAGGGGGTTGGGAAAAACTGTTTTTT. This translates into CASSDDGTGGWEKLFF.

This rearrangement joins TRBV2 to TRBJ2-7; TRBD1 matches 9 bases. Trimming took 4 bases from V and 5 from J; bases not matched to a gene: 9. Per the germline V gene, CDR1 is SNHLY and CDR2 is FYNNEI. The CDR3 sequence is 15 residues long. The DNA of the CDR3 is TGTGCCAGCAGTGGGCTGATACAGGGGGCGCACGAGCAGTACTTC. Translation: CASSGLIQGAHEQYF.